This T cell receptor (beta chain) was identified during a study of shared clonotypes between healthy human individuals. Naive CD8 cells were CD45RO-negative, positively selected for CCR7, excluding terminally differentiated effector memory CD45RA+ cells. Generated by immunoSEQ multiplex PCR, the TCRdb table keeps only in-frame clones and is missing some. The sample includes around 2.1 million clones, about 93% seen only once; the top ten take around 1.7%. The receptor was isolated from a young man in good health. Some clones in this sample may be carry-over from other donors' samples. Sequencing input: naive CD8+ T cells from PBMCs.

Here the CDR3 DNA reads TGTGCCAGCAGCTTCCGGCGGGAGCTAGGCAATGAGCAGTTCTTC. This codes for CASSFRRELGNEQFF. The V call is TRBV11-2, the J call TRBJ2-1, with TRBD2 matching over 7 bases. Losses at the gene ends were 3 bases for V and 6 bases for J; bases not matched to a gene: 8. CDR3 length: 15 amino acids. CDR1 is SGHAT and CDR2 is FQNNGV in the germline V gene.